The 4 T cell receptor beta chains in this list originate from one sample, sequenced in a study of CD8 T cells in Susac syndrome. After extraction with the RNeasy kit, about 0.5 to 1 ug of the RNA was reverse transcribed using random hexamers. Via MiXCR, TCRdb re-called the immunoSEQ multiplex PCR reads, giving one row per CDR3 protein. The table lists 210,000 or so distinct CDR3 sequences, around 93% of them singletons, with 0.15% in the top ten. The sequencing sample was made of CD4+ T cells from PBMCs. The receptors were sampled from a human donor with Susac syndrome.

The chain links TRBV10-3 to TRBJ1-3; D call uncertain. The CDR3 loop spans 12 amino acids. Germline assignment: CDR1 ENHRY and CDR2 SYGVKD. Trimming took 2 bases from V and 5 from J, leaving 4 bases between them. The CDR3 region is CAISERRNTIYF. The CDR3 DNA is TGTGCCATCAGTGAGCGACGAAACACCATATATTTT.

Comments on this clonotype: Compared with germline, one end of the junction differs, possibly owing to a read error. V gene TRBV6-1 combines with J gene TRBJ2-1; 8 bases match TRBD1. Germline CDR1 is MNHNS and CDR2 is SASEGT. The CDR3 is made up of 17 amino acids. CDR3 loop: CASSGGQAKRRGDEQFF. CDR3 bases: TGTGCTAGCAGTGGGGGACAGGCCAAGCGTAGGGGCGATGAGCAGTTCTTC.

The chain combines TRBV29-1 with TRBJ1-2; 7 positions agree with TRBD1. The J segment lost 4 bases and the V segment lost 3 bases, leaving 2 bases of the junction unmatched. CDR1 SQVTM and CDR2 ANQGSEA come from the germline V gene. The CDR3 runs 12 residues. The CDR3 DNA reads as TGCAGCGTTGATAGGACAGGCTATGGCTACACCTTC. The encoded protein is CSVDRTGYGYTF. The entire variable domain, with the rest obtained from reference TRBV29-1 and TRBJ1-2, is as follows: SAVISQKPSRDICQRGTSLTIQCQVDSQVTMMFWYRQQPGQSLTLIATANQGSEATYESGFVIDKFPISRPNLTFSTLTVSNMSPEDSSIYLCSVDRTGYGYTFGSGTRLTVV.

In this sample, this clonotype turned up once. The chain recombines TRBV6-2 or TRBV6-3 with TRBJ1-5; no clear D gene. Trimming took 2 bases from V and 3 from J, leaving 8 bases between them. CDR1 is MNHEY and CDR2 is SVGEGT in the germline V gene. The CDR3 sequence is 14 residues long. The CDR3, as DNA: TGTGCCAGCAGTTACGATGACACCAATCAGCCCCAGCATTTT. Protein product: CASSYDDTNQPQHF.